The sequence of this T cell receptor (beta chain) was determined in a study of T cell responses to AZD1222 COVID-19 vaccine. About this clone itself: Its matching antigen is unknown.

Overall study results and limits: Of spike-specific TCRs, nearly half reportedly target regions left unmutated in variants. Baseline serostatus was positive in only six or seven AZD1222 recipients.

Method: immunoSEQ multiplex PCR; TCRdb's copy keeps in-frame clones and lacks some. Found here are under 150,000 clones, approximately 78% of them singletons; the top ten hold around 4.3%. Trimming pared 2 bases from V and 3 bases from J, leaving 8 bases between. CDR1 is SQVTM, CDR2 ANQGSEA, per germline. The length of the CDR3 is 12 residues. The source was peripheral blood, collected on day 0 of MenACWY control vaccination. The source of this sequence is an adult in good health. The V call is TRBV29-1, the J call TRBJ2-7; D ambiguous. In DNA form, the CDR3 reads TGCAGCGTTGAAATAAAAGACTACGAGCAGTACTTC. Its translation: CSVEIKDYEQYF.